These T cell receptor beta chains were read from a single sample in a study of monozygotic twins with inflammatory bowel disease. After re-calling the 5' RACE reads, TCRdb lists one entry per CDR3 protein, DNA absent. The table gives a few hundred thousand distinct CDR3 sequences; the top ten clones make up 2% to 2.5% of it. Sequencing was carried out using blood. Receptor source: a human donor with ulcerative colitis or Crohn's disease, or a healthy co-twin of an affected twin (not recorded which). Each CDR3 is given with its conserved first and last residue. Fields, in order: V gene, J gene, CDR3 protein.

TRBV19	TRBJ1-4	CASTDREGGEKLFF
TRBV7-2	TRBJ1-1	CASSLVGGSTEAFF
TRBV20-1	TRBJ1-6	CSGRDFLRSNNSPLHF
TRBV20-1	TRBJ1-2	CSAPPEVGQGSYGYTF
TRBV20-1	TRBJ2-2	CSAARQGNTGELFF
TRBV20-1	TRBJ2-7	CSAPKPGGAAYEQYF
TRBV9	TRBJ2-3	CASSVAGNTQSTDTQYF
TRBV13	TRBJ1-3	CASSFGQSRAGNTIYF
TRBV27	TRBJ1-4	CASSSPGTENEKLFF
TRBV24-1	TRBJ2-3	CATSSAYTDTQYF
TRBV28	TRBJ1-6	CASSEGQGGSPLHF
TRBV30	TRBJ2-1	CAWRIAGPYNEQFF
TRBV4-1	TRBJ2-2	CASSHAGTRVNTGELFF
TRBV5-1	TRBJ1-5	CASSLGGDQPQHF
TRBV12-3/TRBV12-4	TRBJ1-4	CASSSPLWGKEEKLFF
TRBV6-2/TRBV6-3	TRBJ2-1	CASSLRWEEQFF
TRBV5-4	TRBJ2-1	CASSLSTWGDEQFF
TRBV7-2	TRBJ2-7	CASSPAYRHYEQYF
TRBV5-1	TRBJ2-7	CASSLDPGLAGVEQYF
TRBV4-3	TRBJ1-1	CASSQGRNTEAFF
TRBV7-2	TRBJ2-4	CASSFAGTEQYF
TRBV20-1	TRBJ2-7	CSAQLAGGYEQYF
TRBV7-2	TRBJ2-1	CASSLARHNEQFF
TRBV13	TRBJ1-2	CASSPRQGSGYTF
TRBV10-3	TRBJ2-1	CAIRAGQGYNEQFF
TRBV28	TRBJ2-7	CASRPPLSYEQYF
TRBV25-1	TRBJ2-7	CASSEYGQELYEQYF
TRBV15	TRBJ1-1	CATQLVLGDTEAFF
TRBV19	TRBJ2-1	CASSIVGVGDNEQFF